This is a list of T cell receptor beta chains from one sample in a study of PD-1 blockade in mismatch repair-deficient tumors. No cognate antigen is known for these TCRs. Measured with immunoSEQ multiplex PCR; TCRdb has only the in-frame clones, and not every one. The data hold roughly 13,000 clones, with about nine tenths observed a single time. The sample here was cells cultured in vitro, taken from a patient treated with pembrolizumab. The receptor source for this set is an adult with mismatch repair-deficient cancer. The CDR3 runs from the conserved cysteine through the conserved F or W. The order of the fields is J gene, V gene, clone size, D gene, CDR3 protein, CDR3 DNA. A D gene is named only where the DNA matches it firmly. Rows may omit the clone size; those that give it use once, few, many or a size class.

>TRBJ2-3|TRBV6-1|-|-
CASSDGAWGSDTQYF
TGTGCCAGCAGTGACGGCGCCTGGGGTTCAGATACGCAGTATTTT
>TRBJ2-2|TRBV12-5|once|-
CASGSLDPAGELFF
TGTGCTAGTGGTTCCTTGGACCCGGCAGGGGAGCTGTTTTTT
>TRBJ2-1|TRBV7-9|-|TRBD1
CASSGSDRDPSYNEQFF
TGTGCCAGCAGCGGATCGGACAGGGACCCCTCTTACAATGAGCAGTTCTTC
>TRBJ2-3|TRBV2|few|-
CASSDRADTQYF
TGTGCCAGCAGTGACAGGGCAGATACGCAGTATTTT
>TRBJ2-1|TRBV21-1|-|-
CASSSPTSGNLNEQFF
TGTGCCAGCAGCAGCCCGACTAGCGGGAACCTCAATGAGCAGTTCTTC
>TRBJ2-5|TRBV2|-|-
CATTGGDPQETQYF
TGTGCCACCACAGGGGGGGACCCCCAAGAGACCCAGTACTTC
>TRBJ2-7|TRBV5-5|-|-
CASSWRPYYEQYF
TGTGCCAGCAGCTGGAGGCCATACTACGAGCAGTACTTC
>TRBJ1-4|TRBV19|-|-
CASHNFNEKLFF
TGTGCCAGTCATAATTTTAATGAAAAACTGTTTTTT
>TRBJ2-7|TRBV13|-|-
CASSLTAGGYEQYF
TGTGCCAGCAGCTTAACAGCGGGCGGCTACGAGCAGTACTTC
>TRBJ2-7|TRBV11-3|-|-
CASSLGRFYEQYF
TGTGCCAGCAGCTTAGGACGGTTCTACGAGCAGTACTTC
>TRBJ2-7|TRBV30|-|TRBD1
CAWRNRGRNEQYF
TGTGCCTGGCGCAACAGGGGACGGAACGAGCAGTACTTC
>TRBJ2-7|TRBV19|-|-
CASSIAETSSYEQYF
TGTGCCAGTAGTATAGCAGAAACGAGCTCCTACGAGCAGTACTTC
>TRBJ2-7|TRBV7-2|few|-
CASSLDRDFYYEQYF
TGTGCCAGCAGCTTAGACCGGGACTTCTATTACGAGCAGTACTTC
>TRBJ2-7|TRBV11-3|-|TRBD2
CASSTRTSHYEQYF
TGTGCCAGCAGCACCCGGACTAGCCACTACGAGCAGTACTTC
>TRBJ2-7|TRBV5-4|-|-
CASSLGAGEISYEQYF
TGTGCCAGCAGCTTGGGGGCAGGGGAGATCTCCTACGAGCAGTACTTC
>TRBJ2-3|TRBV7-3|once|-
CASLSGPGDTQYF
TGTGCCAGCTTGTCAGGGCCTGGAGATACGCAGTATTTT
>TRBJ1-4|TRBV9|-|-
CASSVALGLNEKLFF
TGTGCCAGCAGCGTAGCTTTGGGCTTAAATGAAAAACTGTTTTTT
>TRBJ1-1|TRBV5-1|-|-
CASSLREYTEAFF
TGCGCCAGCAGCTTGCGGGAGTACACTGAAGCTTTCTTT
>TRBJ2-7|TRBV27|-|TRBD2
CASSVGSGGGAYEQYF
TGTGCCAGCAGTGTGGGGTCGGGAGGAGGTGCCTACGAGCAGTACTTC
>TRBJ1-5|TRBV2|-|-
CASSLPLRPAMGPIRYNQPQHF
TGTGCCAGCAGTCTACCTTTACGGCCCGCAATGGGGCCTATCCGTTACAATCAGCCCCAGCATTTT